This T cell receptor (beta chain) was sequenced for a study of cytomegalovirus exposure and HLA in healthy donors. Study-level results: It was likely that a cluster of highly shared sequence variants was a sequencing artifact.

The PCR ran on 60 Vbeta and 13 Jbeta primers. Sequencing used immunoSEQ multiplex PCR; TCRdb keeps in-frame clones, though not all of them. Among 50,000 or so clones listed, 60% to 80% were seen once. About this clone: The target antigen is unknown.

The CDR3 contains 13 residues. Germline CDR1 and CDR2: SGHDT and YYEEEE. Trimming took off 2 bases at V and 1 base at J, with 6 bases between the two ends. The sequenced material came from PBMCs. The chain links TRBV5-6 to TRBJ1-1; D ambiguous. The TCR sequence derives from a woman aged 40 to 55 in good health and CMV-seropositive. In nucleotides, the CDR3 is TGTGCCAGCAGCTTTGGAGAGAACACTGAAGCTTTCTTT. It encodes CASSFGENTEAFF.